This T cell receptor (beta chain) was recorded in a study of blood T cell repertoires in COVID-19. The germline V gene encodes CDR1 LNHDA and CDR2 SQIVND (reference sequence). The germline V and J ends were trimmed by 5 bases and 4 bases, with 11 bases remaining between them. This CDR3 is built from 13 residues. TCRdb keeps only in-frame clones here, not all; method: immunoSEQ multiplex PCR. The table includes a few hundred thousand clones, around 90% detected once. This TCR was sampled from a woman in her sixties or seventies with COVID-19, enrolled during active disease. The specimen sequenced was peripheral blood. This chain uses TRBV19 with TRBJ1-1, with D uncertain. The CDR3: CASSVLRLTEAFF. In DNA form, the CDR3 reads TGTGCCAGTAGTGTGCTAAGACTCACTGAAGCTTTCTTT.